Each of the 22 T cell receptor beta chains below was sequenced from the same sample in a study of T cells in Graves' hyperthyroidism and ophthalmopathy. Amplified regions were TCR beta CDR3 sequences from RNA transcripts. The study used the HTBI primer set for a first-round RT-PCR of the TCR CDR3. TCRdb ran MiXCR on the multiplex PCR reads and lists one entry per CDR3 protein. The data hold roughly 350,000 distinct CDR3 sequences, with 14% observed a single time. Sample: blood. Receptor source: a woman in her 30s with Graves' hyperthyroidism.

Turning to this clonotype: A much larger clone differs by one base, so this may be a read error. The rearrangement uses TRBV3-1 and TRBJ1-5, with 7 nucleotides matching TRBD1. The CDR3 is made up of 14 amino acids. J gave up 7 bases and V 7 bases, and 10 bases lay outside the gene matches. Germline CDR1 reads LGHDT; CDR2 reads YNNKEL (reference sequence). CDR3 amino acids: CASNPRQGRQPQHF. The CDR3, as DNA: TGTGCCAGCAACCCGCGACAGGGCCGGCAGCCCCAGCATTTT.

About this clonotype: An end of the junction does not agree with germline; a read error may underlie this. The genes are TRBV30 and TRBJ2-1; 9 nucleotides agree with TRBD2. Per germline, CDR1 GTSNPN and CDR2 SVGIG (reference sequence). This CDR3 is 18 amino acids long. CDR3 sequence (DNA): TGTGCCTGTTCAGGACTAGCGAGAAGGAGGGGGGGCTACAATGGGCAGTTCTTC. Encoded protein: CACSGLARRRGGYNGQFF.

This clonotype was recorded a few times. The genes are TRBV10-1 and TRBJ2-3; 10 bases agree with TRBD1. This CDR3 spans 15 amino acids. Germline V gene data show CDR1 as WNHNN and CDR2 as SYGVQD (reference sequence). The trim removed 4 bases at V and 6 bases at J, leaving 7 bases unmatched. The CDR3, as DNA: TGCGCCAGCAGTGCTAGGGACAGGGGAGCTGATACGCAGTATTTT. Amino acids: CASSARDRGADTQYF.

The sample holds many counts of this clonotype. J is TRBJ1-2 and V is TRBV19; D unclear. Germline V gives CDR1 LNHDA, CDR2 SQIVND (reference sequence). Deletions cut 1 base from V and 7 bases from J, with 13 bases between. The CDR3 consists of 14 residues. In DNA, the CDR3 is TGTGCCAGTAGTATAGCGCCTAATTGGGGTGGCTACACCTTC. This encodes CASSIAPNWGGYTF. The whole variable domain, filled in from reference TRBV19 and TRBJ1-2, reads DGGITQSPKYLFRKEGQNVTLSCEQNLNHDAMYWYRQDPGQGLRLIYYSQIVNDFQKGDIAEGYSVSREKKESFPLTVTSAQKNPTAFYLCASSIAPNWGGYTFGSGTRLTVV.

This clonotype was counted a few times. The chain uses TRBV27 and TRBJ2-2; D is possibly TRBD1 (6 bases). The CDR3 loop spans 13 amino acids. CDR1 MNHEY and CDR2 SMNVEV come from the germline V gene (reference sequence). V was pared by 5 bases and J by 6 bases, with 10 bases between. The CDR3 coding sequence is TGTGCCAGCAGTCTTGGACAGCCCGGGGAGCTGTTTTTT. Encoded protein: CASSLGQPGELFF.

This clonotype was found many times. The DNA for the CDR3 is TGCGCCAGCAGCCCTGGGACGGGGACCTCCTACGAGCAGTACTTC. The encoded protein is CASSPGTGTSYEQYF. This chain uses TRBV5-1 with TRBJ2-7; the D gene could be TRBD1 or TRBD2 (5 bases each). Germline CDR1 SGHRS, CDR2 YFSETQ. The V end was cut by 4 bases, the J end by 0 bases, with 14 bases between. CDR3 length: 15 amino acids.

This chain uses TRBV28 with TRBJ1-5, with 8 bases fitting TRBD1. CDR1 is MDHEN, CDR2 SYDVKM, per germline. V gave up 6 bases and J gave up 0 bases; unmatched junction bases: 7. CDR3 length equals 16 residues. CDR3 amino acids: CASSPDRGGSNQPQHF. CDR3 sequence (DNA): TGTGCCAGCAGCCCAGACAGGGGAGGTAGCAATCAGCCCCAGCATTTT.

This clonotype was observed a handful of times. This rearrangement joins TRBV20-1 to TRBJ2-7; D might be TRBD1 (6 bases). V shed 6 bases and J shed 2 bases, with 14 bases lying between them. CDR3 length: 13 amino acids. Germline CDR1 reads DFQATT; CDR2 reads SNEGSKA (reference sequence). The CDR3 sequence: CSAQGTLTYEQYF. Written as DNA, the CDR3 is TGCAGTGCCCAGGGGACACTTACCTACGAGCAGTACTTC.

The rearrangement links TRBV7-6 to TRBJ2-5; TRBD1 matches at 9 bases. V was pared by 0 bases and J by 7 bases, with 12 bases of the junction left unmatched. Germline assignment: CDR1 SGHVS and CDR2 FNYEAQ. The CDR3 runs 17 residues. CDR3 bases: TGTGCCAGCAGCTTAGCGCTAGGGGACAGGGCGTGGGGGACCCAGTACTTC. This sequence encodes CASSLALGDRAWGTQYF. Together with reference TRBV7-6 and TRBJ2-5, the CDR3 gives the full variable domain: GAGVSQSPRYKVTKRGQDVALRCDPISGHVSLYWYRQALGQGPEFLTYFNYEAQQDKSGLPNDRFSAERPEGSISTLTIQRTEQRDSAMYRCASSLALGDRAWGTQYFGPGTRLLVL.

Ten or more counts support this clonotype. CDR3 bases: TGTGCCACCTCACCCCAGACAGGGGCACCCGGGGAGCTGTTTTTT. This sequence encodes CATSPQTGAPGELFF. V is TRBV24-1 and J is TRBJ2-2; TRBD1 aligns across 8 bases. This CDR3 spans 15 amino acids. The V and J ends lost 9 bases and 6 bases, in that order; junction bases with no gene match: 11. Germline-derived CDR1 and CDR2 are KGHDR and SFDVKD.

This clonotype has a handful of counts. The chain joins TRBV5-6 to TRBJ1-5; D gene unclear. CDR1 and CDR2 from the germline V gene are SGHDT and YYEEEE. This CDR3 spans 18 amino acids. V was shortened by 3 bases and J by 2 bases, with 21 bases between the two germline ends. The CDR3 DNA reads TGTGCCAGCAGCTCGGCCGGGATCATCGACGATGGCAATCAGCCCCAGCATTTT. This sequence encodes CASSSAGIIDDGNQPQHF.

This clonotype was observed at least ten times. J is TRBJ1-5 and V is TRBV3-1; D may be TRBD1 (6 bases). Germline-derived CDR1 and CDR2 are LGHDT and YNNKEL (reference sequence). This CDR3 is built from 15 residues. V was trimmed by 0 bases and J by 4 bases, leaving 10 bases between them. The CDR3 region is CASSQDTGSNQPQHF. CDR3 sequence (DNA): TGTGCCAGCAGCCAAGACACAGGGTCTAATCAGCCCCAGCATTTT.

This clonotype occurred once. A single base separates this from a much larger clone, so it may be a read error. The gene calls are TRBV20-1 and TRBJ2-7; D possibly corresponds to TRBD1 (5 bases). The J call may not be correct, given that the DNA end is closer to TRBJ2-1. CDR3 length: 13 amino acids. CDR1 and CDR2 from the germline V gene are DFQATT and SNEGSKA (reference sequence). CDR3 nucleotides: TGCAGTGCTAGAGATTTCAGGGTCTACGAGCAGTTCTTC. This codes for CSARDFRVYEQFF.

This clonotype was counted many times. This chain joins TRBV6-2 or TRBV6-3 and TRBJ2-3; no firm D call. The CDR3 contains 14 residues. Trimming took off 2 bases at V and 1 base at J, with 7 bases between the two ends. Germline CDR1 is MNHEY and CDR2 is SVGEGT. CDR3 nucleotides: TGTGCCAGCAGTTACCTGACCCGCACAGATACGCAGTATTTT. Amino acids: CASSYLTRTDTQYF.

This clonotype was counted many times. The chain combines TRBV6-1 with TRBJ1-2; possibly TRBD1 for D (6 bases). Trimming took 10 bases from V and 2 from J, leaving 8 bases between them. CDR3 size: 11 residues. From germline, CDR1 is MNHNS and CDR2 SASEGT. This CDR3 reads CATTGNYGYTF. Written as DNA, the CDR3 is TGTGCCACCACAGGGAACTATGGCTACACCTTC.

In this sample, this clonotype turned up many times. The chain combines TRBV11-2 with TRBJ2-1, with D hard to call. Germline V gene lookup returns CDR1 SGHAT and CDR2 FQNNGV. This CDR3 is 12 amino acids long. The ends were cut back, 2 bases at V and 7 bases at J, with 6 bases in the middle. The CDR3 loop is CASSLLPNEQFF. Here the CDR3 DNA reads TGTGCCAGCAGCTTACTCCCGAATGAGCAGTTCTTC.

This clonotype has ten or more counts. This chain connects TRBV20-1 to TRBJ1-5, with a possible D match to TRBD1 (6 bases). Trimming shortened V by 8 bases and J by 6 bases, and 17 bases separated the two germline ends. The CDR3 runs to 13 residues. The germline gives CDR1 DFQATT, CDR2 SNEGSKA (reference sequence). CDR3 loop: CSTDRDKSQPQHF. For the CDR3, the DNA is TGCAGTACCGACCGGGACAAGAGTCAGCCCCAGCATTTT.

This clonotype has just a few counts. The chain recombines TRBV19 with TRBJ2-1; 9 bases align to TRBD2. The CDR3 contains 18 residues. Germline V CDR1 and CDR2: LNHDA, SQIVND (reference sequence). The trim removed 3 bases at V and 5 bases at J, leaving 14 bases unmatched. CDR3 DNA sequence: TGTGCCAGTAGTATGCCCTCGGTAGGACTAGCGTTCCACAATGAGCAGTTCTTC. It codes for CASSMPSVGLAFHNEQFF.

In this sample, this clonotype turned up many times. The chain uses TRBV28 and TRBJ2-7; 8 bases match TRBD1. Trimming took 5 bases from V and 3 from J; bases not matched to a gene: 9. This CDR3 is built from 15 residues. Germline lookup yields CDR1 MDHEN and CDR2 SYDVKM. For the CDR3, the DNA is TGTGCCAGCAGTCCATTCCGGACAGGGATCTACGAGCAGTACTTC. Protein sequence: CASSPFRTGIYEQYF.

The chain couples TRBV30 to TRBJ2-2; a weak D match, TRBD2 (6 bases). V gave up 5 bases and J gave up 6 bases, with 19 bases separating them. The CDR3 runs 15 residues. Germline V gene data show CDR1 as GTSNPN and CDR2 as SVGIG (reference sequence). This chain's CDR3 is CAWGGIQEIPGELFF. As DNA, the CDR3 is TGTGCCTGGGGCGGGATCCAGGAAATTCCCGGGGAGCTGTTTTTT.

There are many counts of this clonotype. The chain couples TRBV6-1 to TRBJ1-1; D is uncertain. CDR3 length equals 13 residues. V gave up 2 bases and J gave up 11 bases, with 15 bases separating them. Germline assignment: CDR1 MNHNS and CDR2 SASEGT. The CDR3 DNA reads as TGTGCCAGCAGTGAAAAGGGCCGGGTGGTCGCTTTCTTT. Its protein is CASSEKGRVVAFF.

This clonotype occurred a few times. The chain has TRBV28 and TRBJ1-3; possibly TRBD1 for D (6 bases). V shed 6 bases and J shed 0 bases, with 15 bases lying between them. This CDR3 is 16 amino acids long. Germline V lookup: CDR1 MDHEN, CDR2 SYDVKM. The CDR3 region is CASSLQGKSSGNTIYF. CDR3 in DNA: TGTGCCAGCAGCTTACAGGGAAAAAGCTCTGGAAACACCATATATTTT.